The next 28 T cell receptor beta chains were all read from a single sample in a study of T cells after yellow fever vaccination. TCRdb reprocessed the 5' RACE reads via MiXCR and lists one record per CDR3 protein. This sample has fewer than 450,000 distinct CDR3 sequences; roughly 7.5% occur once, and the top ten carry 15% to 20%. The input for sequencing was PBMCs, taken approximately 40 days after the first yellow fever vaccination. Receptor source: a young man who received the YFV17D yellow fever vaccine.

The rearrangement uses TRBV4-3 and TRBJ2-3, with D perhaps matching TRBD2 (6 bases). V was cut by 4 bases and J by 1 base, with 18 bases left in between. The CDR3 spans 17 residues. Germline V lookup: CDR1 LGHNA, CDR2 YSLEER. The CDR3 loop reads CASSRLLGLSGTDTQYF. CDR3 in DNA: TGCGCCAGCAGCCGCCTACTGGGACTCTCGGGCACAGATACGCAGTATTTT.

This clonotype was picked up a small number of times. V usage is TRBV9 and J usage is TRBJ2-1, with TRBD2 matching over 7 bases. Germline-derived CDR1 and CDR2 are SGDLS and YYNGEE. This CDR3 is built from 15 residues. Unmatched junction bases numbered 2, after V lost 2 bases and J lost 0 bases. CDR3 in amino acids: CASSVGGISYNEQFF. The CDR3 bases are TGTGCCAGCAGCGTCGGGGGGATCTCCTACAATGAGCAGTTCTTC.

V is TRBV4-3 and J is TRBJ2-1; the D is unclear. V dropped 6 bases and J dropped 7 bases, with 13 bases sitting between them. The CDR3 spans 13 residues. Germline V gives CDR1 LGHNA, CDR2 YSLEER. The CDR3 loop reads CASSFAESNEQFF. The CDR3 nucleotides read TGCGCCAGCAGTTTCGCGGAGTCAAATGAGCAGTTCTTC.

The sample holds a few counts of this clonotype. This chain connects TRBV20-1 to TRBJ2-3; D remains ambiguous. The germline gives CDR1 DFQATT, CDR2 SNEGSKA (reference sequence). This CDR3 comprises 13 residues. V lost 1 base and J 3 bases, leaving 8 bases between the germline ends. The CDR3 region has the DNA TGCAGTGCTAGAGCCGACTTGACAGATACGCAGTATTTT. Its translation is CSARADLTDTQYF.

This clonotype showed up just a few times. The rearrangement links TRBV7-6 to TRBJ2-1, with 9 bases matching TRBD1. V trimming: 5 bases; J trimming: 0 bases; junction bases outside the gene matches: 8. CDR3 length equals 17 residues. Per germline, CDR1 SGHVS and CDR2 FNYEAQ. The CDR3 DNA follows: TGTGCCAGCAGCCGGGAACAGGGGGCCCCCTCCTACAATGAGCAGTTCTTC. It specifies CASSREQGAPSYNEQFF. The entire variable domain, with the rest obtained from reference TRBV7-6 and TRBJ2-1, is as follows: GAGVSQSPRYKVTKRGQDVALRCDPISGHVSLYWYRQALGQGPEFLTYFNYEAQQDKSGLPNDRFSAERPEGSISTLTIQRTEQRDSAMYRCASSREQGAPSYNEQFFGPGTRLTVL.

In this sample, this clonotype turned up a few times. Here the CDR3 DNA reads TGCGCCAGCAGCTTGGCTCCTCAAGGGGCAGGGAGATACTACGAGCAGTACGTC. This translates into CASSLAPQGAGRYYEQYV. V is TRBV5-1 and J is TRBJ2-7; the D call may be TRBD1 or TRBD2 (5 bases each). V shed 0 bases and J shed 3 bases, with 22 bases lying between them. CDR1 SGHRS and CDR2 YFSETQ come from the germline V gene. This CDR3 is built from 18 residues.

This clonotype was detected ten times or more. The chain is built from TRBV7-3 and TRBJ1-3; D is ambiguous. The V end lost 8 bases, the J end lost 0 bases, and 8 bases lay between the germline ends. Germline V gene lookup returns CDR1 SGHTA and CDR2 FQGTGA. CDR3 size: 13 residues. In DNA form, the CDR3 reads TGTGCCAGCGGACGGAGCTCTGGAAACACCATATATTTT. This translates into CASGRSSGNTIYF.

This clonotype was counted ten times or more. The CDR3 reads CASRSAEGRPNNEQFF. The DNA of the CDR3 is TGTGCCAGCAGGTCGGCGGAGGGACGACCAAACAATGAGCAGTTCTTC. The genes are TRBV6-2 or TRBV6-3 and TRBJ2-1; tentative D call: TRBD2 (6 bases). V lost 6 bases to trimming and J lost 5 bases, with 20 bases between them. Germline V gives CDR1 MNHEY, CDR2 SVGEGT. The length of the CDR3 is 16 residues.

The rearrangement uses TRBV5-6 and TRBJ2-7, with D perhaps TRBD1 (6 bases). Trimming took off 0 bases at V and 1 base at J, with 14 bases between the two ends. The germline CDR1 and CDR2 sequences are SGHDT and YYEEEE. This CDR3 contains 16 residues. CDR3: CASSLGVRDTSYEQYV. CDR3 nucleotide sequence: TGTGCCAGCAGCTTGGGTGTACGGGACACGTCCTACGAGCAGTACGTC.

This clonotype appeared many times. The chain employs TRBV24-1 and TRBJ1-2; unclear D gene. CDR1 is KGHDR and CDR2 is SFDVKD in the germline V gene. V shed 3 bases and J shed 4 bases, with 5 bases lying between them. CDR3 length equals 12 residues. This CDR3 is CATSDRTYGYTF. CDR3 nucleotide sequence: TGTGCCACCAGTGATCGGACCTATGGCTACACCTTC.

The chain employs TRBV5-1 and TRBJ1-6, with D unclear. Trimming took 4 bases from V and 11 from J, leaving 19 bases between them. The CDR3 is 15 amino acids. Germline V gene lookup returns CDR1 SGHRS and CDR2 YFSETQ. The CDR3 nucleotides read TGCGCCAGCAGCGGGCCTCTTTCGCGGTATACACCCCTCCACTTT. Amino acid sequence: CASSGPLSRYTPLHF.

CDR3 in amino acids: CASSLAAAGGQETQFF. The CDR3 nucleotides read TGTGCCAGCAGCTTAGCTGCGGCTGGGGGCCAAGAGACCCAGTTCTTC. This sequence joins TRBV7-2 and TRBJ2-5; the D gene is possibly TRBD1 (6 bases). With the DNA end fitting TRBJ2-1 better, the J assignment may be wrong. Germline-derived CDR1 and CDR2 are SGHTA and FQGNSA. There are 16 residues in the CDR3.

The rearrangement links TRBV9 to TRBJ1-1; no definite D call. This CDR3 is 13 amino acids long. V was pared by 0 bases and J by 11 bases, with 14 bases between. Germline V gene lookup returns CDR1 SGDLS and CDR2 YYNGEE. In nucleotides, the CDR3 is TGTGCCAGCAGCGTAGGGCAGGCAACGGGGGCTTTCTTT. It encodes CASSVGQATGAFF.

This clonotype has only a few counts. The J gene is TRBJ2-7, the V gene TRBV7-6, with D possibly called TRBD1 or TRBD2 (6 bases each). This CDR3 is 15 amino acids long. CDR1 is SGHVS and CDR2 is FNYEAQ in the germline V gene. Trimming left V 0 bases short and J 2 bases short, with 11 bases between. CDR3 nucleotide sequence: TGTGCCAGCAGCTTAGCTTCGGGGGCCCCCTACGAGCAGTACGTC. Translating it yields CASSLASGAPYEQYV.

The CDR3 sequence: CAISEQFRDATFF. As DNA, the CDR3 is TGTGCCATCAGTGAGCAATTCCGGGACGCCACTTTCTTT. The chain combines TRBV10-3 with TRBJ1-1; perhaps TRBD1 as D (5 bases). V dropped 2 bases and J dropped 12 bases, with 16 bases sitting between them. Germline V gene lookup returns CDR1 ENHRY and CDR2 SYGVKD. CDR3 length: 13 residues.

This clonotype has just a few counts. The V and J genes are TRBV15 and TRBJ1-2; TRBD1 is a possible D gene (5 bases). The CDR3 is made up of 16 amino acids. CDR1 and CDR2 from the germline V gene are LNHNV and YYDKDF (reference sequence). V shed 1 base and J shed 6 bases, with 18 bases lying between them. The CDR3 region is CATSRVAGLPQHGYTF. The CDR3 coding sequence is TGTGCCACCAGCAGAGTCGCGGGGCTCCCTCAGCATGGCTACACCTTC.

The V gene is TRBV7-9, the J gene TRBJ2-5, with 11 positions matching TRBD1. CDR1 is SEHNR, CDR2 FQNEAQ, per germline (reference sequence). This CDR3 has 17 residues. Trimming took 5 bases from V and 5 from J; bases not matched to a gene: 13. Here the CDR3 reads CASSNRDRGFWVETQYF. The CDR3 DNA follows: TGTGCCAGCAGCAACCGGGACAGGGGGTTTTGGGTCGAGACCCAGTACTTC.

This clonotype was recorded a few times. The V call is TRBV4-3, the J call TRBJ2-7; TRBD1 might be the D (6 bases). CDR3 length: 15 residues. V lost 2 bases and J 2 bases, leaving 13 bases between the germline ends. Germline V CDR1 and CDR2: LGHNA, YSLEER. The CDR3 bases are TGCGCCAGCAGCCAAATCCGGGACATCACCTACGAGCAGTACTTC. Translating gives CASSQIRDITYEQYF.

V gene TRBV7-2 combines with J gene TRBJ2-7; perhaps D is TRBD1 or TRBD2 (5 bases each). From germline, CDR1 is SGHTA and CDR2 FQGNSA. The CDR3 loop spans 15 amino acids. Trimming cost V 1 base and J 2 bases, with 12 bases left between them. CDR3 nucleotide sequence: TGTGCCAGCAGCTTAGGCGCACGGGGCCCCTACGAGCAGTACTTC. Translating gives CASSLGARGPYEQYF.

This clonotype showed up just a few times. The chain links TRBV7-2 to TRBJ2-2, with D perhaps being TRBD1 or TRBD2 (5 bases each). The CDR3 is made up of 16 amino acids. Trimming cost V 11 bases and J 2 bases, with 21 bases left between them. Germline values: CDR1 SGHTA, CDR2 FQGNSA. CDR3 sequence (DNA): TGTGCCCTCCCAACTAGGGCAGGGAGCAACACCGGGGAGCTGTTTTTT. It encodes CALPTRAGSNTGELFF.

The rearrangement joins TRBV5-4 to TRBJ1-2; D possibly corresponds to TRBD1 (6 bases). V was cut by 1 base and J by 6 bases, with 28 bases left in between. The CDR3 is 19 residues long. The germline V gene has CDR1 SGHNT and CDR2 YYREEE (reference sequence). CDR3 protein: CASSLLSAGGAPPSNGYTF. For the CDR3, the DNA is TGTGCCAGCAGCTTGCTATCAGCGGGGGGCGCGCCCCCATCTAATGGCTACACCTTC.

This clonotype was counted between two and nine times. The V and J genes are TRBV29-1 and TRBJ2-5; TRBD2 matches 9 bases. The CDR3 spans 15 residues. From germline, CDR1 is SQVTM and CDR2 ANQGSEA. Unmatched junction bases numbered 13, after V lost 4 bases and J lost 7 bases. The CDR3 sequence: CSVGERGALWRTQYF. CDR3 nucleotides: TGCAGCGTTGGTGAGCGGGGGGCTCTTTGGAGGACCCAGTACTTC. Together with reference TRBV29-1 and TRBJ2-5, the CDR3 gives the full variable domain: SAVISQKPSRDICQRGTSLTIQCQVDSQVTMMFWYRQQPGQSLTLIATANQGSEATYESGFVIDKFPISRPNLTFSTLTVSNMSPEDSSIYLCSVGERGALWRTQYFGPGTRLLVL.

This chain uses TRBV3-1 with TRBJ1-4, with D perhaps matching TRBD1 (5 bases). Germline values: CDR1 LGHDT, CDR2 YNNKEL (reference sequence). The CDR3 has 15 amino acids. V shed 5 bases and J shed 10 bases, with 20 bases lying between them. CDR3 protein: CASSIAGYGLGKLFF. The CDR3 DNA is TGTGCCAGCAGCATTGCAGGGTACGGGTTGGGAAAACTGTTTTTT.

The genes are TRBV3-1 and TRBJ2-3, with 11 nucleotides matching TRBD2. The V segment lost 4 bases and the J segment 2 bases; nucleotides outside the gene matches: 5. This CDR3 contains 16 residues. Germline V gives CDR1 LGHDT, CDR2 YNNKEL (reference sequence). The CDR3 region is CASSPSSGGPTDTQYF. The CDR3 DNA reads TGTGCCAGCAGCCCCTCTAGCGGGGGGCCCACAGATACGCAGTATTTT.

This clonotype has a handful of counts. V usage is TRBV12-3 or TRBV12-4 and J usage is TRBJ2-7, with D maybe TRBD1 (6 bases). The length of the CDR3 is 13 residues. Trimming cost V 2 bases and J 5 bases, with 10 bases left between them. CDR3 protein: CASSLLQGHEQYV. The CDR3 nucleotides are TGTGCCAGCAGTTTACTACAGGGCCACGAGCAGTACGTC.

The chain has TRBV12-3 or TRBV12-4 and TRBJ1-1; D not certain. V lost 4 bases, J lost 5 bases, and 17 bases lay in between. The CDR3 consists of 15 residues. For the CDR3, the DNA is TGTGCCAGCAGTTCGTGGCCCCTTCAAGGGACTGAAGCTTTCTTT. It codes for CASSSWPLQGTEAFF.

The gene calls are TRBV5-6 and TRBJ2-3; no clear D gene. Trimming stripped 2 bases from V and 0 bases from J, with 10 bases between. In germline, CDR1 is SGHDT, CDR2 YYEEEE. This CDR3 is 15 amino acids long. Written as DNA, the CDR3 is TGTGCCAGCAGCTTAGTCAGTCCTAGCACAGATACGCAGTATTTT. It specifies CASSLVSPSTDTQYF.

The rearrangement links TRBV19 to TRBJ2-3, with D perhaps TRBD1 (6 bases). Germline loops: CDR1 LNHDA, CDR2 SQIVND (reference sequence). With 2 bases removed from V and 5 bases from J, the gap between germline ends came to 8 bases. This CDR3 has 13 amino acids. CDR3 amino acids: CASSIKQGDTQYF. As DNA, the CDR3 is TGTGCCAGTAGTATAAAACAGGGAGATACGCAGTATTTT.